The clone carrying this TCR beta chain was recorded a few times. The CDR3 loop spans 15 amino acids. The germline gives CDR1 LGHDT, CDR2 YNNKEL (reference sequence). Deletions cut 1 base from V and 0 bases from J, with 9 bases between. The data derive from a study of T-cell memory formation after mild COVID-19. TCRdb independently ran MiXCR on the 5' RACE reads; one entry per CDR3 protein. The sample includes 550,000 to 700,000 distinct CDR3 sequences, about 18% seen only once; the top ten take roughly 8.2%. This TCR came from an adult woman who had mild COVID-19 (a few samples of this study predate the infection). Cell type and time point are not known. The sequencing sample was made of PBMCs or a T cell subset sorted from them (not recorded which). The chain is built from TRBV3-1 and TRBJ1-1; D ambiguous. The CDR3 bases are TGTGCCAGCAGCCAAGCCAGCCTGTTGAACACTGAAGCTTTCTTT. This encodes CASSQASLLNTEAFF.